The 16 T cell receptor beta chains below were found in one sample sequenced in a study of response to subunit inactivated influenza vaccine (dated 2018 in TCRdb). The library was built by means of RT-PCR. The sequencer listed for this sample is Illumina HiSeq 2500. TCRdb's own reprocessing of the public reads used fastp at Q25 and MiXCR and kept productive beta chains. Each entry is one CDR3 protein sequence, shown with its most common DNA and genes. The sample table contains about 180,000 distinct CDR3 sequences; only one count was recorded for about 10% of them. The top ten clonotypes cover 35% to 40% of the sample. The source material was CD8+ T cells sorted from PBMCs, sampled less than 30 months after vaccination. These receptors were obtained from a man in his fifties or sixties who received an inactivated influenza vaccine. Donor details come from another sample of the same person, matched by shared clones.

This clonotype was counted a single time. The chain carries TRBV4-3 and TRBJ1-1, with D tentatively TRBD1 (5 bases). Germline CDR1 reads LGHNA; CDR2 reads YSLEER. V lost 1 base, J lost 7 bases, and 7 bases lay in between. The CDR3 covers 12 residues. This chain's CDR3 is CASSQGGGEAFF. CDR3 bases: TGCGCCAGCAGCCAAGGGGGGGGTGAAGCTTTCTTT.

The genes are TRBV9 and TRBJ2-7; D is uncertain. Germline V lookup: CDR1 SGDLS, CDR2 YYNGEE. With 2 bases removed from V and 7 bases from J, the gap between germline ends came to 16 bases. The CDR3 is 14 amino acids. The CDR3 nucleotides are TGTGCCAGCAGCGTTTCAGGTCTATCTGGGGAGCAGTACTTC. Its translation: CASSVSGLSGEQYF.

This clonotype was recorded many times. V usage is TRBV10-3 and J usage is TRBJ2-7; 11 bases fit TRBD2. Germline V gene data show CDR1 as ENHRY and CDR2 as SYGVKD. CDR3 length: 15 amino acids. The V segment lost 3 bases and the J segment 5 bases; nucleotides outside the gene matches: 6. In DNA, the CDR3 is TGTGCCATCAGTGAACAAGTACTAGCGGGAGACGAGCAGTACTTC. Translation gives CAISEQVLAGDEQYF.

This clonotype appeared many times. The chain combines TRBV5-1 with TRBJ2-1, with 9 bases that match TRBD2. The CDR3 is 15 amino acids. With V trimmed by 2 bases and J by 6 bases, 6 bases remained unmatched. From germline, CDR1 is SGHRS and CDR2 YFSETQ. The CDR3 is CASSFRREGLNEQFF. The DNA for the CDR3 is TGCGCCAGCAGCTTCAGGCGGGAGGGCCTCAATGAGCAGTTCTTC.

This clonotype has a handful of counts. V and J are TRBV9 and TRBJ1-3, with D unclear. The CDR3 covers 15 residues. V was clipped by 0 bases and J by 1 base, with 8 bases between them. Germline loops: CDR1 SGDLS, CDR2 YYNGEE. In nucleotides, the CDR3 is TGTGCCAGCAGCGTAGTGGCTGAGTCTGGAAACACCATATATTTT. Amino acids: CASSVVAESGNTIYF.

This chain connects TRBV5-1 to TRBJ2-5; the D is unclear. V was clipped by 0 bases and J by 3 bases, with 9 bases between them. Germline loops: CDR1 SGHRS, CDR2 YFSETQ. There are 14 residues in the CDR3. CDR3 in DNA: TGCGCCAGCAGCTTGGGGCCGATTGAAGAGACCCAGTACTTC. Translated, it gives CASSLGPIEETQYF.

This chain uses TRBV4-1 with TRBJ2-2, with 7 bases that match TRBD2. V was pared by 0 bases and J by 7 bases, with 8 bases of the junction left unmatched. The CDR3 loop spans 16 amino acids. Per germline, CDR1 MGHRA and CDR2 YSYEKL. The CDR3 nucleotides are TGCGCCAGCAGCCAAGACGCGGGAGCGGCTGGCGGGGAGCTGTTTTTT. This encodes CASSQDAGAAGGELFF.

The CDR3 DNA is TGTGCCAGTAGTATGGTAATAGCGGGGGGAGATACGCAGTATTTT. The encoded protein is CASSMVIAGGDTQYF. The chain has TRBV19 and TRBJ2-3; 10 bases are shared with TRBD2. CDR1 is LNHDA and CDR2 is SQIVND in the germline V gene (reference sequence). Trimming cost V 3 bases and J 5 bases; bases outside gene matches: 5. The CDR3 runs to 15 residues.

This clonotype was observed a handful of times. The V call is TRBV20-1, the J call TRBJ2-7, with 9 bases matching TRBD1. CDR3 size: 14 residues. The J segment lost 2 bases and the V segment lost 3 bases, leaving 5 bases of the junction unmatched. Per germline, CDR1 DFQATT and CDR2 SNEGSKA (reference sequence). The CDR3 DNA reads as TGCAGTGCTAGGGAATGGACAGGGGCCTACGAGCAGTACTTC. Protein product: CSAREWTGAYEQYF.

The V call is TRBV20-1, the J call TRBJ2-1, with TRBD2 identical over 12 bases. The CDR3 loop spans 14 amino acids. Per the germline V gene, CDR1 is DFQATT and CDR2 is SNEGSKA (reference sequence). V lost 6 bases and J lost 8; bases outside the gene matches: 8. The CDR3 bases are TGCAGTGCCAAAACCGGGACTAGCGGGTATGAGCAGTTCTTC. Protein: CSAKTGTSGYEQFF.

This sequence joins TRBV12-3 or TRBV12-4 and TRBJ1-1; D is undetermined. V lost 8 bases and J 4 bases, leaving 11 bases between the germline ends. CDR3 size: 12 residues. CDR3 coding DNA: TGTGCCAGCCCTGGGCGGGGCACTGAAGCTTTCTTT. Translated: CASPGRGTEAFF.

V is TRBV7-9 and J is TRBJ2-1; TRBD1 matches 8 bases. Germline V gene data show CDR1 as SEHNR and CDR2 as FQNEAQ (reference sequence). The CDR3 runs 14 residues. Unmatched junction bases numbered 4, after V lost 4 bases and J lost 5 bases. CDR3 DNA: TGTGCCAGCAGCTGGGACAGGTCTAACAATGAGCAGTTCTTC. The encoded protein is CASSWDRSNNEQFF.

There are many counts of this clonotype. CDR3 nucleotides: TGTGCCAGCAGTCCCCAGGGGGACCACACTGAAGCTTTCTTT. This translates into CASSPQGDHTEAFF. J is TRBJ1-1 and V is TRBV27; 7 bases match TRBD1. The CDR3 loop spans 14 amino acids. The trim removed 5 bases at V and 3 bases at J, leaving 6 bases unmatched. The V gene's germline CDR1 is MNHEY and CDR2 SMNVEV (reference sequence).

This clonotype was recorded at least ten times. This chain joins TRBV7-8 and TRBJ2-1; D is perhaps TRBD1 or TRBD2 (6 bases each). The germline V gene has CDR1 SGHVS and CDR2 FQNEAQ. This CDR3 is 15 amino acids long. Trimming cost V 5 bases and J 0 bases, with 11 bases left between them. Written as DNA, the CDR3 is TGTGCCAGCAGCGAAAGGGGGGTCTCCTACAATGAGCAGTTCTTC. Residues: CASSERGVSYNEQFF.

In this sample, this clonotype turned up a few times. The rearrangement joins TRBV21-1 to TRBJ2-2; the table assigns TRBD2, which was not confirmed against the DNA. TRBV21-1 represents a pseudogene. The CDR3 consists of 16 residues. In nucleotides, the CDR3 is TGTGCCAGCAGCAAATTGGCGGGGGCGAACACCGGGGAGCTGTTTTTT. It codes for CASSKLAGANTGELFF.

There are a few counts of this clonotype. The chain uses TRBV6-1 and TRBJ2-6; 7 positions agree with TRBD2. J gave up 3 bases and V 10 bases, and 12 bases lay outside the gene matches. Germline assignment: CDR1 MNHNS and CDR2 SASEGT. The CDR3 length is 16 residues. CDR3 region: CAIFTGGLDGANVLTF. CDR3 DNA sequence: TGTGCCATTTTTACGGGAGGCTTAGATGGGGCCAACGTCCTGACTTTC.